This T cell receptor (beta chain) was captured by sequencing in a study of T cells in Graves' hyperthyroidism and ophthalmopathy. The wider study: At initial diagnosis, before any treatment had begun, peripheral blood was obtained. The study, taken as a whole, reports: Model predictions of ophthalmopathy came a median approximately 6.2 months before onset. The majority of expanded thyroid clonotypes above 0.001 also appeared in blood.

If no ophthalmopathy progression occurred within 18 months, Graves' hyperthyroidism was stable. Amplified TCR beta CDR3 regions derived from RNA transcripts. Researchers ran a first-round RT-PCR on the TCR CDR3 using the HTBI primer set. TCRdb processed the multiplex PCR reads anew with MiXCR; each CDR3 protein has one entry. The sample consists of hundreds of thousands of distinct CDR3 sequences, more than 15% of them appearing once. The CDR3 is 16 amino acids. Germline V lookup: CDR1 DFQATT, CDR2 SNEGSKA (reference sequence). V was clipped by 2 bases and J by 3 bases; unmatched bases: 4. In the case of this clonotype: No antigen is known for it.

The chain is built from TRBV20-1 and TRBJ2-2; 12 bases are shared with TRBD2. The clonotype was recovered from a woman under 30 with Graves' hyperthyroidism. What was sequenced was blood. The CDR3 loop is CSARKLAGGDTGELFF. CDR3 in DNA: TGCAGTGCTAGAAAACTAGCGGGAGGTGACACCGGGGAGCTGTTTTTT.